The TCR beta chain described here comes from a study of neurological immune-mediated disorders. This clonotype was observed at least ten times. This CDR3 is 15 amino acids long. The germline gives CDR1 SGHTA, CDR2 FQGNSA. V lost 7 bases and J 1 base, leaving 16 bases between the germline ends. A single record per CDR3 protein comes from TCRdb applying MiXCR to the 5' RACE reads. The sample includes 30,000 to 45,000 distinct CDR3 sequences, under 14% seen only once; the top ten take roughly 4%. Input material: CD4+ T cells from blood. This chain uses TRBV7-2 with TRBJ1-1; tentatively, D is TRBD1 (5 bases). This receptor was identified in a woman younger than 45 with HTLV-1-associated myelopathy (HAM/TSP). CDR3: CASNSPQGRNTEAFF. Here the CDR3 DNA reads TGTGCCAGCAATTCCCCCCAGGGTAGGAACACTGAAGCTTTCTTT.